The 18 T cell receptor beta chains reported below all come from one sample, sequenced in a study of tumor-infiltrating lymphocytes in primary liver carcinoma. The source of the blood RNA was unsorted whole blood, and germline DNA was extracted as well. The template, 450 to 650 ng total RNA, yielded TCR beta cDNA made with a constant-region primer. ARM-PCR was slightly modified, and three nested multiplex PCR rounds with it gave rise to the TCR beta libraries. Investigators reported that the first two PCR rounds, at roughly 11 cycles each, used TRBV1-TRBV30 forward primers with a C-beta reverse primer. TCRdb reanalysed the multiplex PCR reads using MiXCR and keeps one entry per CDR3 protein. The sample includes 310,000 or so distinct CDR3 sequences, nearly 60% of them seen just once. Sequencing input: peripheral blood. Source of these receptors: a woman aged 30 to 39 with primary liver carcinoma and hepatitis B virus infection.

This rearrangement joins TRBV2 to TRBJ1-5, with 9 bases aligning to TRBD1. Looked up from germline, CDR1 is SNHLY and CDR2 is FYNNEI. Germline trimming cut 9 bases from V and 5 bases from J; bases unmatched to any gene: 11. The CDR3 is made up of 15 amino acids. The CDR3 region is CASRPLGQGYQPQHF. CDR3 in DNA: TGTGCCAGTCGTCCCCTCGGACAGGGGTATCAGCCCCAGCATTTT.

The V gene is TRBV12-3 or TRBV12-4, the J gene TRBJ2-4, with D uncertain. The V and J ends lost 7 bases and 0 bases respectively, with 13 bases between them. The CDR3 has 15 residues. CDR3 DNA: TGTGCCAGCAATCCTACTTGGATAGCCAAAAACATTCAGTACTTC. Its translation is CASNPTWIAKNIQYF.

With regard to this clonotype: One junction end disagrees with the germline gene, perhaps due to a read error. The J gene is TRBJ2-6, the V gene TRBV6-6; D perhaps matches TRBD1 (6 bases). Looked up from germline, CDR1 is MNHNY and CDR2 is SVGAGI (reference sequence). This CDR3 comprises 15 residues. The CDR3 loop is CANSYSDSGANVLTF. The CDR3 nucleotides are TGTGCCAACAGTTACTCGGACAGTGGGGCCAACGTCCTGACTTTC.

J is TRBJ2-4 and V is TRBV4-2; a possible D gene is TRBD1 (5 bases). V was cut by 0 bases and J by 7 bases, with 13 bases left in between. Per the germline V gene, CDR1 is LGHNA and CDR2 is YNFKEQ. The CDR3 is 15 residues long. The CDR3 is CASSQERQGWNIQYF. CDR3 sequence (DNA): TGTGCCAGCAGCCAAGAACGCCAGGGATGGAACATTCAGTACTTC.

The sample holds many counts of this clonotype. The gene calls are TRBV11-3 and TRBJ1-1; TRBD1 is a possible D gene (5 bases). The CDR3 length is 15 residues. V was trimmed by 5 bases and J by 11 bases, leaving 24 bases between them. CDR1 is SGHNT, CDR2 YENEEA, per germline. The CDR3 DNA sequence: TGTGCCAGCAGCCAACCACAGGTATTATCCCGTGGGGCTTTCTTT. It codes for CASSQPQVLSRGAFF.

To note about this clonotype: The junction shows a germline mismatch at one end, possibly a read error. This chain links TRBV11-2 with TRBJ1-1, with D possibly TRBD1 on 6 matching bases. CDR1 SGHAT and CDR2 FQNNGV come from the germline V gene. The CDR3 length is 13 residues. For the CDR3, the DNA is TGTGCCAACAGCTCCTCAGGGGCGGCTGAAGCTTTCTTT. Residues: CANSSSGAAEAFF.

The table lists this clonotype with a few counts. V is TRBV4-2 and J is TRBJ2-3; 8 bases are shared with TRBD2. The V gene end was trimmed by 3 bases and the J gene end by 6 bases; junction bases not matched to a gene: 11. Germline CDR1 LGHNA, CDR2 YNFKEQ. CDR3 length: 16 residues. This CDR3 is CASSQGSGILTDTQYF. The CDR3 nucleotides read TGTGCCAGCAGCCAGGGTAGCGGGATTTTGACGGATACGCAGTATTTT.

The sample holds many counts of this clonotype. The V gene is TRBV11-2, the J gene TRBJ1-2; unclear D gene. V lost 6 bases, J lost 0 bases, and 8 bases lay in between. The CDR3 loop spans 13 amino acids. Looked up from germline, CDR1 is SGHAT and CDR2 is FQNNGV. This CDR3 is CASRHAPNYGYTF. CDR3 in DNA: TGTGCCAGCAGGCATGCCCCTAACTATGGCTACACCTTC.

The J gene is TRBJ2-1, the V gene TRBV28; D is unresolved. CDR3 length: 12 amino acids. Germline values: CDR1 MDHEN, CDR2 SYDVKM. Trimming took off 7 bases at V and 9 bases at J, with 13 bases between the two ends. CDR3 protein: CASNSTESEQFF. The CDR3 DNA is TGTGCCAGCAATTCTACAGAGTCTGAGCAGTTCTTC.

About this clonotype: A much larger clonotype is one base distant, so this may be a read error. The CDR3 protein is CGSSEWSLGSTDTQYF. The CDR3 nucleotides are TGTGGCAGCAGTGAATGGTCTTTGGGCAGCACAGATACGCAGTATTTT. The chain employs TRBV6-1 and TRBJ2-3; D unclear. Germline values: CDR1 MNHNS, CDR2 SASEGT. CDR3 size: 16 residues.

The chain carries TRBV14 and TRBJ1-6; D is unclear. The germline V and J ends were trimmed by 4 bases and 8 bases, with 9 bases remaining between them. The germline gives CDR1 SGHDN, CDR2 FVKESK. This CDR3 has 13 residues. CDR3 nucleotide sequence: TGTGCCAGCAGCCTTCGGCCCGATTCACCCCTCCACTTT. Amino acids: CASSLRPDSPLHF.

A note on this clonotype: A single base separates this from a much larger clone, so it may be a read error. The chain carries TRBV7-9 and TRBJ2-7; D is undetermined. CDR3 length: 12 amino acids. Germline V lookup: CDR1 SEHNR, CDR2 FQNEAQ (reference sequence). Between the trimmed V and J ends, which lost 5 bases and 5 bases, there was a span of 10 bases. Here the CDR3 reads CASSPGLHEQYF. DNA of the CDR3: TGTGCCAGCAGCCCCGGGCTCCACGAGCAGTACTTC.

This clonotype was detected ten times or more. The chain links TRBV11-2 to TRBJ1-5; D gene ambiguous. V was shortened by 2 bases and J by 4 bases, with 12 bases between the two germline ends. Per germline, CDR1 SGHAT and CDR2 FQNNGV. The CDR3 sequence is 15 residues long. This CDR3 reads CASSLNTGRNQPQHF. The CDR3, as DNA: TGTGCCAGCAGCTTAAATACGGGTCGTAATCAGCCCCAGCATTTT.

To note about this clonotype: Germline and junction disagree at one end, which may indicate a read error. V and J are TRBV29-1 and TRBJ2-1; D may correspond to TRBD1 or TRBD2 (5 bases each). The J call could be wrong; TRBJ2-7 is a better fit for the DNA end. CDR3 length: 13 amino acids. The germline CDR1 and CDR2 sequences are SQVTM and ANQGSEA. CDR3 sequence: CSAELGATHEQYF. For the CDR3, the DNA is TGTAGCGCCGAGCTAGGGGCAACCCACGAGCAGTACTTC.

Concerning this clonotype itself: A much larger clone is a single base away; this may be a read error. For the CDR3, the DNA is TGTGACAGCAGTGGGACTAGCGGGAGGGTCACAGATACGCAGTATTTT. This translates into CDSSGTSGRVTDTQYF. This chain uses TRBV6-1 with TRBJ2-3, with TRBD2 matching 16 bases. The CDR3 extends over 16 amino acids. From germline, CDR1 is MNHNS and CDR2 SASEGT.

Turning to this clonotype: Without the conserved terminal phenylalanine or tryptophan, this CDR3 likely stems from a read error. It is unclear where the CDR3 begins or ends on the DNA, so no DNA is shown, and the CDR3 is as TCRdb lists it. This chain links TRBV30 with TRBJ2-1. Per germline, CDR1 GTSNPN and CDR2 SVGIG (reference sequence). The CDR3 is 11 residues long, ends included. The CDR3 here is CAWSNKPSRFL.

Of note for this clonotype: One base away lies a much larger clone, so this may be a sequencing read error. This chain joins TRBV12-3 or TRBV12-4 and TRBJ2-1, with D hard to call. This CDR3 region has 20 residues. DNA of the CDR3: TGTGCCAGCAGCCCCCTGGACCACTTGACCTTGATAAGCTCCTTCAATGAGCAGTTCTTC. Translation: CASSPLDHLTLISSFNEQFF.

On this clonotype: A much larger clone lies a single base off, so this may be a read error. This chain links TRBV6-6 with TRBJ2-4; TRBD2 aligns across 11 bases. The CDR3 length is 20 residues. CDR1 is MNHNY and CDR2 is SVGAGI in the germline V gene (reference sequence). The CDR3 DNA reads as TGTGCCAGCAGTTATTTGGTAACTAGCGGGAGCCTCGGACCCAAAAACAGTCAGTACTTC. Its protein product is CASSYLVTSGSLGPKNSQYF.